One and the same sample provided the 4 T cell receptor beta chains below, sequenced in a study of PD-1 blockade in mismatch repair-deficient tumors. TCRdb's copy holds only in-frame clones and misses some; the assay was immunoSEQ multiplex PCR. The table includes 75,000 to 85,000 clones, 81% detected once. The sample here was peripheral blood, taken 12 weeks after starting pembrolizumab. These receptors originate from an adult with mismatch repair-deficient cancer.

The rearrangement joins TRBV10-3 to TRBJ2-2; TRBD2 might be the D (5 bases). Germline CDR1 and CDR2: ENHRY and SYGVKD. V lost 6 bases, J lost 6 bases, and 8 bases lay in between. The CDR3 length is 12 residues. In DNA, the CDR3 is TGTGCCATCAGACTAGATGCCGGGGAGCTGTTTTTT. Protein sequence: CAIRLDAGELFF.

CDR3 sequence (DNA): TGTGCTAGTGGTTTGGTATTCCAAAGCTCCTACAATGAGCAGTTCTTC. Translated, it gives CASGLVFQSSYNEQFF. The chain is built from TRBV12-5 and TRBJ2-1; D is ambiguous. Trimming left V 0 bases short and J 0 bases short, with 9 bases between. CDR3 length equals 16 residues. Looked up from germline, CDR1 is LGHNT and CDR2 is FRNRAP.

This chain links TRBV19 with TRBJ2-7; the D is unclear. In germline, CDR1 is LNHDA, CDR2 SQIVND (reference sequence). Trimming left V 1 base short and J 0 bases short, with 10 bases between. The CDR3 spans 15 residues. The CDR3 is CASSIGGPYSYEQYF. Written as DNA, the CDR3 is TGTGCCAGTAGTATAGGCGGACCGTACTCCTACGAGCAGTACTTC.

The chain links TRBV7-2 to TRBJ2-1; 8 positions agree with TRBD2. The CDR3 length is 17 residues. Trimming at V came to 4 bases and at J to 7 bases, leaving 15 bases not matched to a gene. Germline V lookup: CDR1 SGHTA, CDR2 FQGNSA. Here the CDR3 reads CASSSRTSPWRENEQFF. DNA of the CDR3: TGTGCCAGCAGCTCTAGGACTAGCCCCTGGCGGGAGAATGAGCAGTTCTTC.